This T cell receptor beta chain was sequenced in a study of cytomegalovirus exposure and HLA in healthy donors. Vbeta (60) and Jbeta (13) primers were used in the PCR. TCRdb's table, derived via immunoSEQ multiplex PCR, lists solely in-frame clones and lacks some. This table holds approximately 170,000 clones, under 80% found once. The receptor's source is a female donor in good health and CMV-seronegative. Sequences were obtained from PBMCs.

The CDR3, as DNA: TGTGCCAGCAGTTTTACAGGGGCCGGTAATGAAAAACTGTTTTTT. This gives the protein CASSFTGAGNEKLFF. This chain uses TRBV28 with TRBJ1-4; 7 nucleotides match TRBD1. This CDR3 region has 15 residues. In germline, CDR1 is MDHEN, CDR2 SYDVKM. Trimming took 3 bases from V and 4 from J; bases not matched to a gene: 5. Full variable domain (outside the CDR3, taken from reference TRBV28 and TRBJ1-4): DVKVTQSSRYLVKRTGEKVFLECVQDMDHENMFWYRQDPGLGLRLIYFSYDVKMKEKGDIPEGYSVSREKKERFSLILESASTNQTSMYLCASSFTGAGNEKLFFGSGTQLSVL.